This T cell receptor beta chain derives from a study of cytomegalovirus exposure and HLA in healthy donors. The germline gives CDR1 KGHSH, CDR2 LQKENI. This CDR3 has 15 amino acids. Trimming took 3 bases from V and 5 from J; bases not matched to a gene: 9. The data were produced by immunoSEQ multiplex PCR, yet TCRdb's version contains in-frame clones alone and is incomplete. The table has 150,000 to 170,000 clones, about 88% seen once; the top ten hold more than 20%. The source is a man between 18 and 35 years old in good health and CMV-seropositive. The chain links TRBV18 to TRBJ2-5; TRBD1 agrees at 7 bases. The specimen was PBMCs. DNA of the CDR3: TGTGCCAGCTCACCGGGACGAACAGGGGAGGAGACCCAGTACTTC. Translation gives CASSPGRTGEETQYF.